This T cell receptor (beta chain) was obtained from a study of blood T cell repertoires in COVID-19. Overall study: From T cells, B-cell-depleted T cells, or PBMCs came the material, which was cDNA or gDNA.

This clone was seen only once. There are 17 residues in the CDR3. Germline-derived CDR1 and CDR2 are SGHRS and YFSETQ. The V gene end was trimmed by 4 bases and the J gene end by 1 base; junction bases not matched to a gene: 9. Participants, about 18 to 90 years old, spanned some 23 US areas. Recovery among Cohort 3 donors was established by two negative PCRs, clearance, or symptom resolution. Authors' processing steps: Estimation of nucleated cell counts was performed using reference gene primer amplification. The table came from immunoSEQ multiplex PCR; TCRdb's copy has only in-frame clones and leaves some out. V and J calls plus clone size are reproduced from that table; the DNA served to infer D and trimming. The table records roughly 330,000 clones, 80% to 90% of them present only once.

V and J are TRBV5-1 and TRBJ2-3, with 10 bases that match TRBD2. This clonotype originated in a woman aged 25 to 39 who had recovered from COVID-19. Sequenced material: PBMCs or T cells enriched from blood (not recorded which). The CDR3 sequence: CASSTGPTSGGTDTQYF. The CDR3 coding sequence is TGCGCCAGCAGCACAGGCCCCACTAGCGGGGGCACAGATACGCAGTATTTT.